This T cell receptor beta chain is from a study of cytomegalovirus exposure and HLA in healthy donors. The CDR3 length is 14 residues. V was pared by 2 bases and J by 2 bases, with 11 bases between. Germline V gene lookup returns CDR1 SGDLS and CDR2 YYNGEE. Libraries were prepared by immunoSEQ multiplex PCR; TCRdb keeps only in-frame clonotypes and omits some of them. The table lists 250,000 to 350,000 clones, 86% of them singletons. With respect to this clone: Antigen: not known.

Findings and caveats of the study: In vitro experiments confirmed that three CMV-associated chains were specific for CMV antigens.

This sequence originates from a woman aged 18-29 years in good health and CMV-seronegative. Sequencing was done on a sample of PBMCs. The rearrangement links TRBV9 to TRBJ2-7; D gene uncertain. The CDR3 is CASSVTGSPYEQYF. DNA of the CDR3: TGTGCCAGCAGCGTTACCGGGTCACCCTACGAGCAGTACTTC.